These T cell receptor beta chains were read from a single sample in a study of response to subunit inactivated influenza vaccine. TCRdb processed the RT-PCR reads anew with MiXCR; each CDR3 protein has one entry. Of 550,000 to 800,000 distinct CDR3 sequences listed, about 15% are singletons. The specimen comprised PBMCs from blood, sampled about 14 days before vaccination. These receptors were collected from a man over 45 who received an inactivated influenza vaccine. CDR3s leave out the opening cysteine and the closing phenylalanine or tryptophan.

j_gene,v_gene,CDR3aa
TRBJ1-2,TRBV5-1,ASSLAAKDYGYI
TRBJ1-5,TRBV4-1,ASSQDQGDQPQH
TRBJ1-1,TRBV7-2,ASSIRQGAGNTEAF
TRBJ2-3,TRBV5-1,ASSRGDFADTQY
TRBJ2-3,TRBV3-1,ASSPGGLLGADTQY
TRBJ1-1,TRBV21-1,ASSKEGMNTEAF
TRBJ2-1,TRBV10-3,AIQDSGMNNEQF
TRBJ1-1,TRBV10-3,AISGAATEAF
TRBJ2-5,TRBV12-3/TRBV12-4,ASSSRGPGRTQY
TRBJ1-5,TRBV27,ASSLSVTSNQPQH
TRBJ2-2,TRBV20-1,SAPGLAGGDGELF
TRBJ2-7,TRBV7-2,ASSPNTYEQY
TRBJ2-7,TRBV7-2,ASSLIQGEQY
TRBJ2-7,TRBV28,ASSYAPSGTTYEQY
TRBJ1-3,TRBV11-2,ASSIPRGPTIY
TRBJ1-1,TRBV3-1,ASSQGHSHPTQPNTEAF
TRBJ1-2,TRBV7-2,ASSLGQGGYT
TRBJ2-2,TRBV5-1,ASTSGGNTGELF
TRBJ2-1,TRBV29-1,SMGQGALLSYNEQF
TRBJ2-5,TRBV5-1,ASSRGSGRRETQY
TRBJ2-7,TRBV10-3,AISGQGLSYEQY
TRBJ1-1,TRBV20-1,SARIAGVGTEAF
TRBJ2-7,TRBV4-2,ASSQESIHEQY
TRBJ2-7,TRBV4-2,ASSQGKTYEQY
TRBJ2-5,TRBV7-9,ASSFSLTVQETQY
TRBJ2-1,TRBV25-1,AASGTSGRAWNEQF
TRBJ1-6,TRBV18,ASSPSGSSYNSPLH
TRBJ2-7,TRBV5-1,ASSLEAAAFYEQY
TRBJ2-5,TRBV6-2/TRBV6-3,ASSGRDGGTQY
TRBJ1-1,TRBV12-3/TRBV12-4,ASSLSVPNTEAF
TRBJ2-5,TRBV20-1,SARLTGARETQY
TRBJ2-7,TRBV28,ATRTSAYEQY
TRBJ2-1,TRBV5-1,ASAPEPLVGNEQF
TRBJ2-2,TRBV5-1,ASSLGRLAGESGELF
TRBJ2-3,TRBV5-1,ASSQGRRDTQY
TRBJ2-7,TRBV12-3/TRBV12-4,ASSLAVDEQY
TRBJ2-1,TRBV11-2,ASSLAGLGGNEQF
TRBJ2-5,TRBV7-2,ASSLGLAGRGETQY
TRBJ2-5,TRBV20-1,SARGGLLRGQETQY
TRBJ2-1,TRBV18,ASSPYGPGGYNEQF
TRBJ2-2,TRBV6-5,ASSYLVKGNTGELF
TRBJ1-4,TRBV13,ASSRLGTGGGEKLF
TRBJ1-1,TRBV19,ASSIDRGIEAF
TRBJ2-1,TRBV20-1,SARVLVVAGGNEQF
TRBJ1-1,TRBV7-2,ASTNRQGRSTEAF
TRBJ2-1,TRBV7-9,ASSYWGEQF
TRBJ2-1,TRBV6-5,ASSYSNVNEQF
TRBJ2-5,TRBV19,ASSREFQETQY
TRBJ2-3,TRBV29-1,SVESSGSSTDTQY
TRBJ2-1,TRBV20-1,SGLADYNEQF